Listed below are T cell receptor beta chains from one sample, sequenced in a study of long-term antiretroviral therapy in people with HIV. Assay: immunoSEQ multiplex PCR; the TCRdb copy retains only in-frame clones and omits some. The table includes about 32,000 clones, roughly 97% detected once. The input for sequencing was unsorted PBMCs, taken 7.6 years after starting antiretroviral therapy. The receptors stem from a man aged 25 to 40 with HIV. Both conserved end residues are part of each CDR3. The order of the fields is D gene, V gene, J gene, clone size, CDR3 DNA, CDR3 protein. D genes are given only for firm matches. Clone size is given for some rows only: seen once, a few or many times, or a class if the clone is expanded.

.	TRBV4-2	TRBJ2-5	.	TGTGCCAGCAGCAAGGGGGGCGGAGAGACCCAGTACTTC	CASSKGGGETQYF
.	TRBV6-5	TRBJ2-7	.	TGTGCCAGCAGTTACCGATATTTCGGGACGACCTACGAGCAGTACTTC	CASSYRYFGTTYEQYF
TRBD1	TRBV27	TRBJ2-5	.	TGTGCCAGGAACCGGGACAGGGCTTTCCAAGAGACCCAGTACTTC	CARNRDRAFQETQYF
TRBD1	TRBV5-5	TRBJ2-7	.	TGTGCCAGCAGCTTCCTGGACAGGGGGCAATACGAGCAGTACTTC	CASSFLDRGQYEQYF
.	TRBV29-1	TRBJ2-2	.	TGCAGCGTTTTAGAGGGGGGAACCGGGGAGCTGTTTTTT	CSVLEGGTGELFF
.	TRBV27	TRBJ1-1	.	TGTGCCAGCAGTTCCCCATGGGAGAGGACCGCTTTCTTT	CASSSPWERTAFF
.	TRBV4-2	TRBJ2-7	.	TGTGCCAGCAGCCAAGAGGACGAGCAGTACTTC	CASSQEDEQYF
TRBD1	TRBV29-1	TRBJ2-5	.	TGCAGCGTTGCTAGGGGGCGCGGTGAGACCCAGTACTTC	CSVARGRGETQYF
.	TRBV7-3	TRBJ2-3	once	TGTGCCAGCAGCGTAAGCTTGGGGAGCCAGCATACGCAGTATTTT	CASSVSLGSQHTQYF
.	TRBV7-9	TRBJ1-3	.	TGTGCCAGCAGCTCTGGGGAGGCTGGAAACACCATATATTTT	CASSSGEAGNTIYF
TRBD2	TRBV25-1	TRBJ2-1	.	TGTGCCAGCAGTGACAGTGGGGCTAGCGGGAACTCCTACAATGAGCAGTTCTTC	CASSDSGASGNSYNEQFF
TRBD2	TRBV5-4	TRBJ2-1	.	TGTGCCAGCAGCTTTACTAGCGGGGCTTACAATGAGCAGTTCTTC	CASSFTSGAYNEQFF
.	TRBV5-4	TRBJ2-5	.	TGTGCCAGCAGCTTTCCGGGCCGCCCCGAAGAGACCCAGTACTTC	CASSFPGRPEETQYF
.	TRBV4-3	TRBJ1-3	.	TGCGCCAGCAGCCAAGATATCGGAGTAGGGTCCGGAAACACCATATATTTT	CASSQDIGVGSGNTIYF
.	TRBV5-4	TRBJ1-2	.	TGTGCCAGCAGCGTCCCCGGTGGTGATAGTGGCTACACCTTC	CASSVPGGDSGYTF
.	TRBV28	TRBJ1-2	.	TGTGCCAGCCGCCTAGGGGTTTCCCACTATGGCTACACCTTC	CASRLGVSHYGYTF
.	TRBV2	TRBJ1-2	.	TGTGCCAGCGGGGAAAACGGCTATGGCTACACCTTC	CASGENGYGYTF
.	TRBV7-3	TRBJ2-1	.	TGTGCCAGCAGCTCAACACTATACAATGAGCAGTTCTTC	CASSSTLYNEQFF
TRBD1	TRBV7-6	TRBJ2-2	.	TGTGCCAGCAGCTTCACAGGGGATACCGGGGAGCTGTTTTTT	CASSFTGDTGELFF
TRBD1	TRBV9	TRBJ1-3	.	TGTGCCAGCAGCGTAGTGGCGGACAGGGGGTCCTCTGGAAACACCATATATTTT	CASSVVADRGSSGNTIYF
.	TRBV13	TRBJ2-3	.	TGTGCCAGCAGCTTAGGCGCGGATACGCAGTATTTT	CASSLGADTQYF
.	TRBV28	TRBJ1-1	.	TGTGCCAGCAGTTTAAACACTTTGGAAGCTTTCTTT	CASSLNTLEAFF
TRBD1	TRBV6-5	TRBJ1-2	.	TGTGCCAGCAGCCGACAGGGGGCTTATGGCTACACCTTC	CASSRQGAYGYTF
TRBD1	TRBV6-6	TRBJ1-4	.	TGTGCCAGCAGTTACCGACAGGGCTACGAAGAAAAACTGTTTTTT	CASSYRQGYEEKLFF
.	TRBV7-2	TRBJ2-2	.	TGTGCCAGCAGCGAGGGGGGAAACACCGGGGAGCTGTTTTTT	CASSEGGNTGELFF